A single sample gave rise to the 25 T cell receptor beta chains below, sequenced in a study of blood T cell repertoires in COVID-19. Method: immunoSEQ multiplex PCR; TCRdb's copy keeps in-frame clones and lacks some. Of roughly 80,000 clones in the sample, approximately 88% were seen once. The sample taken for sequencing was peripheral blood. The receptors shown here come from a human donor in a cohort sampled during active COVID-19.

The chain recombines TRBV2 with TRBJ1-4, with D perhaps TRBD1 (5 bases). Germline V lookup: CDR1 SNHLY, CDR2 FYNNEI. V lost 6 bases to trimming and J lost 3 bases, with 17 bases between them. This CDR3 has 16 amino acids. CDR3 sequence (DNA): TGTGCCAGCAGGTCTGGTGGGGCAAGATCTAATGAAAAACTGTTTTTT. It encodes CASRSGGARSNEKLFF.

This chain links TRBV19 with TRBJ1-2, with 7 bases identical to TRBD1. Germline V gene data show CDR1 as LNHDA and CDR2 as SQIVND (reference sequence). V lost 5 bases to trimming and J lost 5 bases; unmatched junction nucleotides: 5. The CDR3 has 13 amino acids. The CDR3 is CASSSGQRYGYTF. DNA of the CDR3: TGTGCCAGTAGTTCGGGACAGCGGTATGGCTACACCTTC.

The CDR3 region is CASSPPGGGAGANVLTF. In DNA form, the CDR3 reads TGTGCCAGCTCACCCCCAGGGGGCGGCGCTGGGGCCAACGTCCTGACTTTC. V and J are TRBV18 and TRBJ2-6, with 8 bases fitting TRBD1. V dropped 3 bases and J dropped 2; count of bases not matched to a gene: 6. Germline V gives CDR1 KGHSH, CDR2 LQKENI. The CDR3 is 17 residues long.

The chain is built from TRBV3-1 (or the pseudogene TRBV3-2) and TRBJ1-3, with 7 bases matching TRBD1. From germline, CDR1 is LGHDT and CDR2 YNNKEL (reference sequence). CDR3 length: 17 residues. The ends lost 3 bases at V and 4 bases at J; junction bases unmatched: 12. CDR3: CASSQKPSRGEGNTIYF. The CDR3 DNA follows: TGTGCCAGCAGCCAGAAGCCATCCAGGGGGGAAGGAAACACCATATATTTT.

CDR3 amino acids: CASTLGARNSPLHF. The CDR3 nucleotides are TGTGCCAGCACCTTGGGGGCGCGAAATTCACCCCTCCACTTT. V usage is TRBV3-1 (or the pseudogene TRBV3-2) and J usage is TRBJ1-6; weak D call: TRBD1 (6 bases). This CDR3 spans 14 amino acids. Germline CDR1 reads LGHDT; CDR2 reads YNNKEL (reference sequence). Deletions cut 7 bases from V and 7 bases from J, with 14 bases between.

J is TRBJ1-1 and V is TRBV2, with 9 bases aligning to TRBD1. Germline lookup yields CDR1 SNHLY and CDR2 FYNNEI. J gave up 0 bases and V 4 bases, and 0 bases lay outside the gene matches. The CDR3 has 14 amino acids. The CDR3 region is CASSGDRVNTEAFF. CDR3 nucleotides: TGTGCCAGCAGTGGGGACAGGGTGAACACTGAAGCTTTCTTT.

The chain carries TRBV3-1 (or the pseudogene TRBV3-2) and TRBJ2-7; D may be TRBD1 (5 bases). Germline CDR1 and CDR2: LGHDT and YNNKEL (reference sequence). CDR3 length: 12 amino acids. V was cut by 4 bases and J by 6 bases, with 10 bases left in between. The CDR3 sequence: CASSLRETEQYF. Here the CDR3 DNA reads TGTGCCAGCAGCCTCAGGGAAACCGAGCAGTACTTC.

By share, this clone counts as medium-sized. The chain carries TRBV18 and TRBJ2-1; maybe TRBD2 (6 bases). V was trimmed by 2 bases and J by 0 bases, leaving 14 bases between them. This CDR3 region has 17 residues. Germline CDR1 reads KGHSH; CDR2 reads LQKENI. CDR3 sequence reads: CASSPWGDQSSYNEQFF. CDR3 nucleotide sequence: TGTGCCAGCTCACCATGGGGGGACCAAAGCTCCTACAATGAGCAGTTCTTC.

The chain's CDR3 is CASSPIWGASSYNEQFF. The CDR3 DNA reads TGTGCCAGCAGTCCCATTTGGGGAGCGAGCTCCTACAATGAGCAGTTCTTC. The rearrangement joins TRBV25-1 to TRBJ2-1; maybe TRBD2 (5 bases). Trimming removed 5 bases at V and 0 bases at J, with 17 bases between. Germline V lookup: CDR1 MGHDK, CDR2 SYGVNS. The CDR3 runs 17 residues. Drawing the rest from reference TRBV25-1 and TRBJ2-1, the complete variable domain is EADIYQTPRYLVIGTGKKITLECSQTMGHDKMYWYQQDPGMELHLIHYSYGVNSTEKGDLSSESTVSRIRTEHFPLTLESARPSHTSQYLCASSPIWGASSYNEQFFGPGTRLTVL.

V is TRBV29-1 and J is TRBJ1-3; a possible D gene is TRBD1 (5 bases). Trimming shortened V by 7 bases and J by 0 bases, and 16 bases separated the two germline ends. Germline CDR1 reads SQVTM; CDR2 reads ANQGSEA. The CDR3 is 15 amino acids. The CDR3 loop reads CSAAGRARSGNTIYF. The CDR3 coding sequence is TGCAGCGCTGCGGGGCGGGCACGCTCTGGAAACACCATATATTTT.

The chain uses TRBV21-1 and TRBJ2-1; TRBD1 is taken as the D call from the table, unchecked against the DNA. TRBV21-1 is assigned pseudogene status. CDR3 size: 19 residues. This CDR3 is CASSKGRGTGASIDNEQFF. CDR3 bases: TGTGCCAGCAGCAAGGGGCGGGGGACAGGGGCTAGTATCGACAATGAGCAGTTCTTC.

This clone was seen only a few times. The chain employs TRBV4-1 and TRBJ1-5; D call uncertain. This CDR3 is built from 15 residues. The ends were cut back, 0 bases at V and 5 bases at J, with 11 bases in the middle. The V gene's germline CDR1 is MGHRA and CDR2 YSYEKL. In DNA form, the CDR3 reads TGCGCCAGCAGCCAAGAAGCTAACCTTTATCAGCCCCAGCATTTT. Amino acids: CASSQEANLYQPQHF.

The gene calls are TRBV19 and TRBJ1-1; the D is unclear. Per germline, CDR1 LNHDA and CDR2 SQIVND (reference sequence). This CDR3 has 15 residues. V dropped 1 base and J dropped 0 bases, with 9 bases sitting between them. In DNA form, the CDR3 reads TGTGCCAGTAGTATAGTGGCGGCGTTGAACACTGAAGCTTTCTTT. It specifies CASSIVAALNTEAFF. The full variable domain, with the rest looked up from reference TRBV19 and TRBJ1-1, is DGGITQSPKYLFRKEGQNVTLSCEQNLNHDAMYWYRQDPGQGLRLIYYSQIVNDFQKGDIAEGYSVSREKKESFPLTVTSAQKNPTAFYLCASSIVAALNTEAFFGQGTRLTVV.

This clone has only a few counts. The rearrangement uses TRBV30 and TRBJ1-6; D unresolved. This CDR3 has 13 amino acids. The germline gives CDR1 GTSNPN, CDR2 SVGIG (reference sequence). The V gene lost 4 bases and the J gene lost 10 bases, with 14 bases spanning the gap. CDR3 nucleotides: TGTGCCTGGAACCCCCCGGGAACATCACCCCTCCACTTT. It codes for CAWNPPGTSPLHF.

The genes are TRBV6-6 and TRBJ2-7; the D gene is possibly TRBD2 (6 bases). CDR1 MNHNY and CDR2 SVGAGI come from the germline V gene (reference sequence). The CDR3 has 14 amino acids. Trimming pared 6 bases from V and 0 bases from J, leaving 12 bases between. The CDR3 loop reads CASRERVSSYEQYF. CDR3 in DNA: TGTGCCAGCAGGGAGCGGGTTAGCTCCTACGAGCAGTACTTC.

The genes are TRBV19 and TRBJ1-6; D gene ambiguous. Germline CDR1 reads LNHDA; CDR2 reads SQIVND (reference sequence). The V end lost 5 bases, the J end lost 11 bases, and 22 bases lay between the germline ends. The CDR3 extends over 16 amino acids. Here the CDR3 reads CASSPPGAGIATPLHF. In nucleotides, the CDR3 is TGTGCCAGTAGTCCCCCTGGTGCAGGAATCGCAACACCCCTCCACTTT.

The rearrangement links TRBV5-4 to TRBJ1-1, with 7 bases identical to TRBD1. This CDR3 region has 15 residues. With 4 bases clipped from V and 1 base from J, the junction kept 7 bases outside the gene matches. The V gene's germline CDR1 is SGHNT and CDR2 YYREEE (reference sequence). The CDR3 DNA reads as TGTGCCAGCAGCCTGCCCGGGACAGCGAACACTGAAGCTTTCTTT. Residues: CASSLPGTANTEAFF.

V and J are TRBV11-2 and TRBJ2-2; TRBD2 might be the D (7 bases). Between the trimmed V and J ends, which lost 5 bases and 0 bases, there was a span of 16 bases. In germline, CDR1 is SGHAT, CDR2 FQNNGV. CDR3 length: 17 residues. CDR3 protein: CASSQWGGNTNTGELFF. As DNA, the CDR3 is TGTGCCAGCAGCCAGTGGGGGGGCAATACGAACACCGGGGAGCTGTTTTTT.

This clone appeared once. CDR3 nucleotide sequence: TGTGCCAGCAGCCCCCGGTTAGAGGGATACGCTTTCTTT. Encoded protein: CASSPRLEGYAFF. The chain links TRBV14 to TRBJ1-1; no clear D gene. CDR1 SGHDN and CDR2 FVKESK come from the germline V gene. The length of the CDR3 is 13 residues. V lost 4 bases and J lost 11, with 17 bases in between.

The chain has TRBV27 and TRBJ2-7; 9 bases agree with TRBD2. Per the germline V gene, CDR1 is MNHEY and CDR2 is SMNVEV (reference sequence). The CDR3 is 13 amino acids. Trimming at V came to 6 bases and at J to 0 bases, leaving 0 bases not matched to a gene. CDR3 nucleotide sequence: TGTGCCAGCAGGACTAGCGGCTCCTACGAGCAGTACTTC. Its translation: CASRTSGSYEQYF.

The V call is TRBV24-1, the J call TRBJ2-1; no clear D. Trimming cost V 5 bases and J 3 bases, with 7 bases left between them. CDR1 and CDR2 (germline): KGHDR, SFDVKD. CDR3 size: 13 residues. The CDR3: CATSAGNYNEQFF. CDR3 nucleotide sequence: TGTGCCACCAGTGCGGGTAACTACAATGAGCAGTTCTTC.

V gene TRBV19 combines with J gene TRBJ1-5; 11 positions match TRBD1. The CDR3 loop spans 20 amino acids. The ends lost 6 bases at V and 1 base at J; junction bases unmatched: 17. Germline CDR1 LNHDA, CDR2 SQIVND (reference sequence). The CDR3 DNA reads as TGTGCCAGTAGCTACAGGGGAGGGACAGGGGGTTTTCCAAGCAATCAGCCCCAGCATTTT. It specifies CASSYRGGTGGFPSNQPQHF.

V usage is TRBV7-9 and J usage is TRBJ1-2; 10 positions agree with TRBD1. The CDR3 is 16 amino acids. The germline V gene encodes CDR1 SEHNR and CDR2 FQNEAQ (reference sequence). Losses at the gene ends were 2 bases for V and 4 bases for J; bases not matched to a gene: 7. The CDR3 DNA follows: TGTGCCAGCAGCTTATCGACAGGGGGCAATCTCTATGGCTACACCTTC. Translating gives CASSLSTGGNLYGYTF.

This chain joins TRBV4-1 and TRBJ1-3; a possible D gene is TRBD1 (5 bases). V shed 4 bases and J shed 4 bases, with 11 bases lying between them. Germline V gene sequence: CDR1 MGHRA, CDR2 YSYEKL. The CDR3 length is 14 residues. The CDR3 loop is CASSRPGSGNTIYF. CDR3 nucleotide sequence: TGCGCCAGCAGCCGCCCAGGGTCCGGAAACACCATATATTTT.

This clone turned up a few times. This chain joins TRBV28 and TRBJ2-5, with D maybe TRBD1 (6 bases). Germline CDR1 reads MDHEN; CDR2 reads SYDVKM. Trimming left V 8 bases short and J 5 bases short, with 12 bases between. This CDR3 region has 12 residues. The CDR3 DNA sequence: TGTGCCAGCCAGGGGAGAAGGGAGACCCAGTACTTC. Translated, it gives CASQGRRETQYF. Full variable domain (rest looked up from reference TRBV28 and TRBJ2-5): DVKVTQSSRYLVKRTGEKVFLECVQDMDHENMFWYRQDPGLGLRLIYFSYDVKMKEKGDIPEGYSVSREKKERFSLILESASTNQTSMYLCASQGRRETQYFGPGTRLLVL.